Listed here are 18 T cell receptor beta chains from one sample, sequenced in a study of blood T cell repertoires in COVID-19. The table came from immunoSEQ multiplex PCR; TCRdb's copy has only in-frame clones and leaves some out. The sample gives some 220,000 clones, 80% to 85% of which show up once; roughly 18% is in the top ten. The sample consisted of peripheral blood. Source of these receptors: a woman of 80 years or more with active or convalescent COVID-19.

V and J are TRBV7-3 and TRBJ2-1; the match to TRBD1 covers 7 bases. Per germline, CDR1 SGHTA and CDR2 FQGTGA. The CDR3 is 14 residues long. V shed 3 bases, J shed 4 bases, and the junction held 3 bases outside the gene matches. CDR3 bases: TGTGCCAGCAGCTTGGGACAGTCTTACAATGAGCAGTTCTTC. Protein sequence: CASSLGQSYNEQFF.

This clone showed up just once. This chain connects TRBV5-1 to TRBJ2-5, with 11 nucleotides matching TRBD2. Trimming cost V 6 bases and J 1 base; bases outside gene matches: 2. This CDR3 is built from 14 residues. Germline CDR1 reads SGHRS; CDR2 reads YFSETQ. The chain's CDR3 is CASTTSGTQETQYF. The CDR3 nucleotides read TGCGCCAGCACGACTAGCGGGACCCAAGAGACCCAGTACTTC.

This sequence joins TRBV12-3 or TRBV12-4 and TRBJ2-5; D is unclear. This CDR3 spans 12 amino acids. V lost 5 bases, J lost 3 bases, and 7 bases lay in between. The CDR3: CASSPQEETQYF. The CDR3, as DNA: TGTGCCAGCAGTCCCCAGGAAGAGACCCAGTACTTC.

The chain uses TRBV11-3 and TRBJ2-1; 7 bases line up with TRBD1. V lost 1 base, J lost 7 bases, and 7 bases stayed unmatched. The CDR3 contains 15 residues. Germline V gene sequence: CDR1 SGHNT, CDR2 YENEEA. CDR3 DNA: TGTGCCAGCAGCTTAGCGGCAGGGGGTAGGAATGAGCAGTTCTTC. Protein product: CASSLAAGGRNEQFF.

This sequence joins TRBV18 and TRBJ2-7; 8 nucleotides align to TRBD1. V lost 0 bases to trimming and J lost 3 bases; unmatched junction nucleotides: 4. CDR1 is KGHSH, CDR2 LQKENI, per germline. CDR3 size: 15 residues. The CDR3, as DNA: TGTGCCAGCTCACCACCGGGACAGGCTTTCTACGAGCAGTACTTC. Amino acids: CASSPPGQAFYEQYF.

The CDR3 DNA follows: TGTGCCAGCAGCCCAACCTCCGGACTCAAGGGTTCACCCCTCCACTTT. Residues: CASSPTSGLKGSPLHF. The rearrangement links TRBV5-6 to TRBJ1-6; D remains ambiguous. Deletions cut 4 bases from V and 9 bases from J, with 20 bases between. The germline V gene encodes CDR1 SGHDT and CDR2 YYEEEE. The CDR3 has 16 residues.

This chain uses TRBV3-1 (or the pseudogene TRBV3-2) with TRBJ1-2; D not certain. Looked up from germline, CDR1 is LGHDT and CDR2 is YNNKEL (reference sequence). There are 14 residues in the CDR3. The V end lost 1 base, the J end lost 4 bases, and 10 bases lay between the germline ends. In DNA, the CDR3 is TGTGCCAGCAGCCAAGGTTCTCCAGGCTATGGCTACACCTTC. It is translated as CASSQGSPGYGYTF.

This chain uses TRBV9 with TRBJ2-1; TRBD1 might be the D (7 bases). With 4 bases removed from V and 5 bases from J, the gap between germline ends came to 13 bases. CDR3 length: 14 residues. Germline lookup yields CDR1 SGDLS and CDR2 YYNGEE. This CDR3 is CASSPGGRDNEQFF. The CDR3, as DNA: TGTGCCAGCAGCCCAGGGGGGCGGGACAATGAGCAGTTCTTC.

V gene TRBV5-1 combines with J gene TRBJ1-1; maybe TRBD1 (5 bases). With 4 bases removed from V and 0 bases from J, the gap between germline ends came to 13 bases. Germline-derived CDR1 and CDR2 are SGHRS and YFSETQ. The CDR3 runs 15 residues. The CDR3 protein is CASSKDTGLNTEAFF. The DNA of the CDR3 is TGCGCCAGCAGCAAAGACACAGGATTGAACACTGAAGCTTTCTTT.

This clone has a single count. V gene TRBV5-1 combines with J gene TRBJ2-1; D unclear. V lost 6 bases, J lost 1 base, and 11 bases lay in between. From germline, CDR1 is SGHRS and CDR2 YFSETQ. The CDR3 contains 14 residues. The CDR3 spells CASNPVGSYNEQFF. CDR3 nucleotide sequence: TGCGCCAGCAACCCAGTCGGGTCCTACAATGAGCAGTTCTTC.

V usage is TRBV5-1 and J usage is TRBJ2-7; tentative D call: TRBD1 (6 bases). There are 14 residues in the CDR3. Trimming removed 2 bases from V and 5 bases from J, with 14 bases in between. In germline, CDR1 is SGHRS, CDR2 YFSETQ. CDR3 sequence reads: CASSFSDRLNEQYF. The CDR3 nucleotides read TGCGCCAGCAGCTTTAGTGACAGGTTGAACGAGCAGTACTTC.

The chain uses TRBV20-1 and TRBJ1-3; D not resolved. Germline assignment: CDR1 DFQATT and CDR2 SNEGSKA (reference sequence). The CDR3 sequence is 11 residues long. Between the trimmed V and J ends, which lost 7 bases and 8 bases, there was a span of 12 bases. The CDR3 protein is CSVRLRDTIYF. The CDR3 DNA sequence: TGCAGTGTTCGGCTTCGGGACACCATATATTTT.

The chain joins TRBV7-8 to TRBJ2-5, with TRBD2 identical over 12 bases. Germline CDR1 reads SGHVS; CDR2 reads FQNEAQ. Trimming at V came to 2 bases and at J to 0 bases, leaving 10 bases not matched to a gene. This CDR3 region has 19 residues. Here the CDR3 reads CASSLRTSGGLKYQETQYF. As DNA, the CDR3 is TGTGCCAGCAGCTTAAGAACTAGCGGGGGGCTTAAGTACCAAGAGACCCAGTACTTC.

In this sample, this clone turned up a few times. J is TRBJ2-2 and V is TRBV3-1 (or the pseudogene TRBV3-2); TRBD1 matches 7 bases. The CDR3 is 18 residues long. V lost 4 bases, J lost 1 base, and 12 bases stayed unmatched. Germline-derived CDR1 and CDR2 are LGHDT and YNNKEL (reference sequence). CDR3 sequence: CASSPAFMRGQNTGELFF. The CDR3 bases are TGTGCCAGCAGCCCAGCTTTTATGAGGGGGCAGAACACCGGGGAGCTGTTTTTT.

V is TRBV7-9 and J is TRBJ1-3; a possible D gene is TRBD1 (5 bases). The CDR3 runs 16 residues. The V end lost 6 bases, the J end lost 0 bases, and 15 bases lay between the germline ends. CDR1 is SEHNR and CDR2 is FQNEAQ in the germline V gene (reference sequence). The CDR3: CASSSLEGLSGNTIYF. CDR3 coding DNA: TGTGCCAGCAGTTCCCTGGAGGGGCTCTCTGGAAACACCATATATTTT.

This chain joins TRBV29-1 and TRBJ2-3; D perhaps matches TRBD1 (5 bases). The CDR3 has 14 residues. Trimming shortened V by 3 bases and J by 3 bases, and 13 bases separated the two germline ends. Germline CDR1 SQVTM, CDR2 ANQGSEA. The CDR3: CSVDSPQGTDTQYF. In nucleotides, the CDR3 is TGCAGCGTTGATTCCCCCCAGGGAACAGATACGCAGTATTTT.

This chain's CDR3 is CASSPPGQRKETQYF. Written as DNA, the CDR3 is TGTGCCAGCAGCCCTCCGGGACAAAGAAAAGAGACCCAGTACTTC. V is TRBV5-4 and J is TRBJ2-5; D perhaps matches TRBD1 (6 bases). The CDR3 covers 15 residues. The germline V gene encodes CDR1 SGHNT and CDR2 YYREEE (reference sequence). V gave up 4 bases and J gave up 3 bases, with 16 bases separating them.

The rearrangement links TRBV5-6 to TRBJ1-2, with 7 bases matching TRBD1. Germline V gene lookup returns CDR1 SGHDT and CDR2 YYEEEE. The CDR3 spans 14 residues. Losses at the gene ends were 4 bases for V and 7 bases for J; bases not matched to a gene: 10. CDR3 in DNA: TGTGCCAGCAGCCCTCGGGACAGATTGGTTGGCTACACCTTC. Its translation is CASSPRDRLVGYTF.